The rows below give T cell receptor beta chains drawn from one sample of a study of T-cell reconstitution after alpha-beta-depleted transplantation in children. MiXCR, applied by TCRdb to the PCR reads, yields one record per CDR3 protein. The table has hundreds of thousands of distinct CDR3 sequences, 10% to 15% seen once. The sequencing used PBMCs, mostly from graft donor cells, collected 360 days after TCRalphabeta/CD19-depleted stem cell transplant. The receptors were gathered from a male patient aged 10 to 17 who had a stem cell transplant for acute myeloid leukemia, so the T cells may come from the graft donor. CDR3s include the opening cysteine and the closing phenylalanine or tryptophan. Each record gives: V gene, clone size, D gene, J gene, CDR3 length, CDR3 DNA, CDR3 protein. A D gene is named only where the DNA matches it firmly. Size is omitted from some rows. Given values are once, few, many or a class for expanded clones.

>TRBV28|many|-|TRBJ1-3|17
TGTGCCAGCAGTTTGGCTGGACGGGTGGGCTCTGGAAACACCATATATTTT
CASSLAGRVGSGNTIYF
>TRBV19|few|TRBD2|TRBJ2-5|15
TGTGCCAGTAGTAACCTGCGGATCGATAGCGGGGCCCAGTACTTC
CASSNLRIDSGAQYF
>TRBV12-3/TRBV12-4|few|-|TRBJ1-4|17
TGTGCCAGCAGCCCGACCGGCGGGACCCGGACTAATGAAAAACTGTTTTTT
CASSPTGGTRTNEKLFF
>TRBV20-1|once|TRBD2|TRBJ2-3|14
TGCAGTGCTAGACCTAGCGGGAGACGCGATACGCAGTATTTT
CSARPSGRRDTQYF
>TRBV20-1|few|TRBD2|TRBJ2-3|16
TGCAGTGCTAGATCCAGGCGACTAGCGGGTTTAGATACGCAGTATTTT
CSARSRRLAGLDTQYF
>TRBV5-1|-|-|TRBJ2-7|13
TGCGCCAGCAGGAATGACAGAGGGCATGAGCAGTACTTC
CASRNDRGHEQYF
>TRBV20-1|few|-|TRBJ2-7|12
TGCAGTGCCGATCTGGCGGGGCTAAGGCAGTACTTC
CSADLAGLRQYF
>TRBV10-3|-|-|TRBJ2-1|14
TGTGCCATCGGGGCGGGGAATTCCTACAATGAGCAGTTCTTC
CAIGAGNSYNEQFF
>TRBV28|many|-|TRBJ2-5|14
TGTGCCAGCAGTTTCGGCACCTACGGGGAGACCCAGTACTTC
CASSFGTYGETQYF
>TRBV7-8|few|TRBD1|TRBJ2-3|13
TGTGCCAGCAGCTTAGAGGGGGCGCAAGTCGAGTATTTT
CASSLEGAQVEYF
>TRBV12-3/TRBV12-4|-|TRBD1|TRBJ1-2|16
TGTGCCAGCAGCTTAGGAGACAGGGGGGTTATCTATGGCTACACCTTC
CASSLGDRGVIYGYTF
>TRBV28|-|-|TRBJ2-7|13
TGTGCCAGCAGTAACAGGTCCTCGTACGAGCAGTACTTC
CASSNRSSYEQYF
>TRBV5-1|-|TRBD2|TRBJ2-4|17
TGCGCCAGCAGCTTGCGAGGGAGGGCCAGCGCCAAAAACATTCAGTACTTC
CASSLRGRASAKNIQYF
>TRBV10-3|few|-|TRBJ2-1|14
TGTGCCACGTTAAGGGGTAAGACTGTCAATGAGCAGTTCTTC
CATLRGKTVNEQFF
>TRBV20-1|few|TRBD2|TRBJ2-3|15
TGCAGCCCAGAATCCCGCGGGAGGGGCGCAGATACGCAGTATTTT
CSPESRGRGADTQYF
>TRBV4-3|few|-|TRBJ2-7|15
TGCGCCAGCAGCCAAAGCCAGGGGAGGGCCTACGAGCAGTACTTC
CASSQSQGRAYEQYF
>TRBV20-1|many|-|TRBJ2-1|15
TGCAGTGCTAGAGATGCAGGGAGATTCTACAATGAGCAGTTCTTC
CSARDAGRFYNEQFF
>TRBV9|many|-|TRBJ2-2|18
TGTGCCAGCAGCGTAAAGACACTGAGGGGACAAGGGAGGAGGGAGCTGTTTTTT
CASSVKTLRGQGRRELFF
>TRBV25-1|few|-|TRBJ2-2|16
TGTGCCAGTAAGCCTTCCGGGACTTCGAACACCGGGGAGCTGTTTTTT
CASKPSGTSNTGELFF
>TRBV20-1|-|TRBD1|TRBJ2-7|15
TGCAGTGCTCGGACAGGGGTTTCCCTCTCCTACGAGCAGTACTTC
CSARTGVSLSYEQYF
>TRBV11-2|many|TRBD2|TRBJ2-1|19
TGTGCCAGCAGCCTTAATCCGGGACTAGCGGGAGGATCCTACAATGAGCAGTTCTTC
CASSLNPGLAGGSYNEQFF
>TRBV29-1|few|TRBD2|TRBJ2-4|13
TGCAGCGTTTCCGGGGGGGCCAAAAACATTCAGTACTTC
CSVSGGAKNIQYF
>TRBV5-1|-|TRBD2|TRBJ2-1|16
TGCGCCAGCAGCTTGGGGGGGGGACTCAGCGGCAATGAGCAGTTCTTC
CASSLGGGLSGNEQFF
>TRBV11-2|-|TRBD2|TRBJ2-7|20
TGTGCCAGCAGCGCATTGGGGACTAGCGGGAGGACAAGGAGCTCCTACGAGCAGTACTTC
CASSALGTSGRTRSSYEQYF
>TRBV20-1|few|-|TRBJ2-7|8
TGCAGTGCTAGTGGGCCTTTCTTC
CSASGPFF
>TRBV12-3/TRBV12-4|few|-|TRBJ2-7|15
TGTGCCAGCAGTGTGGGACTGAGAGAGGGGTACGAGCAGTACTTC
CASSVGLREGYEQYF
>TRBV7-2|-|-|TRBJ2-7|15
TGTGCCAGCAGCTTAGCCCCGGGACGGGCCTACGAGCAGTACTTC
CASSLAPGRAYEQYF
>TRBV3-1|-|-|TRBJ2-7|14
TGTGCCAGCAGCCAAGATTGGGGCCTGAACGAGCAGTACTTC
CASSQDWGLNEQYF
>TRBV28|few|TRBD2|TRBJ2-1|16
TGTGCCAGCAGTTTACTAGCGGGAGGCAAGGCCAATGAGCAGTTCTTC
CASSLLAGGKANEQFF
>TRBV3-1|few|TRBD1|TRBJ2-7|16
TGTGCCAGCCACGGGGCGAGCCGGGACAGGGGACACGAGCAGTACTTC
CASHGASRDRGHEQYF
>TRBV4-3|-|TRBD1|TRBJ2-5|16
TGCGCCAGCAGCCAAGCGATACAGGGGTCGTTGGAGACCCAGTACTTC
CASSQAIQGSLETQYF
>TRBV5-1|many|-|TRBJ2-7|14
TGCGCCAGCAGCGGGAACAGGTGGACCTACGAGCAGTACTTC
CASSGNRWTYEQYF
>TRBV2|few|TRBD1|TRBJ2-3|15
TGTGCCAGCAGGCACAGGGGCTCTAGCACAGATACGCAGTATTTT
CASRHRGSSTDTQYF
>TRBV15|few|TRBD2|TRBJ2-5|18
TGTGCCACCAGCAGAGATTACAGCCTAGCGGGAGACCAAGAGACCCAGTACTTC
CATSRDYSLAGDQETQYF
>TRBV21-1|-|-|TRBJ2-7|15
TGTGCCAGCATTATACCGGGACAGCGAACCTACGAGCAGTACTTC
CASIIPGQRTYEQYF
>TRBV7-3|once|TRBD2|TRBJ2-5|15
TGTGCCAGCAGCTCTCTAGCGGGAGGGCCGGGGGAAGTAGTTTTC
CASSSLAGGPGEVVF
>TRBV6-1|-|-|TRBJ2-7|16
TGTGCCAGCAGGCCCCGTCTCCTGCAGAGCTCCTACGAGCAGTACTTC
CASRPRLLQSSYEQYF
>TRBV12-3/TRBV12-4|many|TRBD2|TRBJ2-1|17
TGTGCCAGCACTCGTCTAGCGGGGTCGAGCTCCTACAATGAGCAGTTCTTC
CASTRLAGSSSYNEQFF
>TRBV7-2|few|TRBD1|TRBJ2-7|15
TGTGCCAGCAGCCCGCATCCACAGGGGCCCTACGAGCAGTACTTC
CASSPHPQGPYEQYF
>TRBV9|few|-|TRBJ2-2|14
TGTGCCAGCAGCGTTGGCCCCAGTACCGGGGAGCTGTTTTTT
CASSVGPSTGELFF
>TRBV24-1|few|-|TRBJ2-2|17
TGTGCCACCAGTGATTTGTCCCCCGGTGGGGCCACCGGGGAGCTGTTTTTT
CATSDLSPGGATGELFF
>TRBV12-3/TRBV12-4|-|TRBD1|TRBJ2-1|13
TGTGCCAGCAGGAGGGACAGGGTTTACGAGCAGTTCTTC
CASRRDRVYEQFF
>TRBV20-1|few|-|TRBJ2-2|14
TGCAGTGCCACCGGGGAAGAGCGCACCGGGGAGCTGTTTTTT
CSATGEERTGELFF
>TRBV7-2|many|TRBD2|TRBJ2-2|19
TGTGCCAGCAGCTTTCATTACCCGGGACTAGCGGCGAACACCGGGGAGCTGTTTTTT
CASSFHYPGLAANTGELFF
>TRBV29-1|many|-|TRBJ2-3|14
TGCAGCTCCACCCCACGGGAAAGCACAGATACGCAGTATTTT
CSSTPRESTDTQYF
>TRBV9|few|-|TRBJ2-1|17
TGTGCCAGCAGCCTTAGATCTACGGGACAAGTCTACAATGAGCAGTTCTTC
CASSLRSTGQVYNEQFF
>TRBV5-6|-|TRBD2|TRBJ2-1|11
TGTGGGGTTGGGGAGGGAGATGAGCAGTTCTTC
CGVGEGDEQFF
>TRBV7-3|few|-|TRBJ2-5|13
TGTGCCAGCAGCTTAACGGCGCGGGAGACCCAGTACTTC
CASSLTARETQYF
>TRBV20-1|-|-|TRBJ2-5|11
TGCAGTGCTAGTACAGAAGAGACCCAGTACTTC
CSASTEETQYF
>TRBV24-1|few|-|TRBJ1-2|15
TGTGCCACCAGTGATGCGTTGACCGAGGTCTATGGCTACACCTTC
CATSDALTEVYGYTF
>TRBV24-1|-|-|TRBJ1-6|13
TGTGCCACCAGTGGGTCTTATAATTCACCCCTCCACTTT
CATSGSYNSPLHF
>TRBV5-1|many|TRBD2|TRBJ2-2|18
TGCGCCAGCAGCTTGCCTCGTGGGACTAGCGAGGGCACCGGGGAGCTGTTTTTT
CASSLPRGTSEGTGELFF
>TRBV20-1|-|-|TRBJ2-7|15
TGCAGTGCTCCACAAAAAGAGACTAGTAGCTACGAGCAGTACTTC
CSAPQKETSSYEQYF
>TRBV4-3|many|TRBD2|TRBJ2-1|15
TGCGCCAGCAGCATCGGACTAGCGGGAGGGGATGAGCAGTTCTTC
CASSIGLAGGDEQFF
>TRBV28|many|-|TRBJ2-7|14
TGTGCCAGCAGCCAGCGAGCGGCCGGCAACGAGCAGTACTTC
CASSQRAAGNEQYF